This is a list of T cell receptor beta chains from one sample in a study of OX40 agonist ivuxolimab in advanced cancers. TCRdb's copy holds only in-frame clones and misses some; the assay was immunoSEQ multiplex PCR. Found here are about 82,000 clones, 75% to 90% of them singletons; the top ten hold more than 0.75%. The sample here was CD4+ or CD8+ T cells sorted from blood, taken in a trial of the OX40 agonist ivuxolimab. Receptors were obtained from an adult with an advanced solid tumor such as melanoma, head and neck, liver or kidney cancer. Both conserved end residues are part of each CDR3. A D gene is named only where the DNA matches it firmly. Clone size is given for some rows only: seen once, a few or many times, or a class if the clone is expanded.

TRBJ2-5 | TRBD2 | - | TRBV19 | CASRSGAWGTQYF | TGTGCCAGTAGGAGCGGGGCCTGGGGGACCCAGTACTTC
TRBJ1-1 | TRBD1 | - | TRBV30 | CAWTRQGPGTEAFF | TGTGCCTGGACTCGACAGGGGCCGGGAACTGAAGCTTTCTTT
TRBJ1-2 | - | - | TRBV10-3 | CAISERTERGYTF | TGTGCCATCAGTGAAAGGACAGAGCGAGGCTACACCTTC
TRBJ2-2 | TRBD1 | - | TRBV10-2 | CASSYRGDTGELFF | TGCGCCAGCAGTTACAGGGGGGACACCGGGGAGCTGTTTTTT
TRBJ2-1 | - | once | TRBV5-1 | CASSLASGAESSYNEQFF | TGCGCCAGCAGCTTGGCCTCGGGTGCTGAGAGTTCCTACAATGAGCAGTTCTTC
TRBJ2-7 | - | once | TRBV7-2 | CASSFGQGTGEQYF | TGTGCCAGCAGCTTCGGCCAGGGAACCGGCGAGCAGTACTTC
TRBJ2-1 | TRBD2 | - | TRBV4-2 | CASSQALDRRGAEVRYNEQFF | TGTGCCAGCAGCCAAGCTCTTGACCGGCGGGGGGCCGAGGTTCGCTACAATGAGCAGTTCTTC
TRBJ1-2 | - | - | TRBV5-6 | CASSLPWQANYGYTF | TGTGCCAGCAGCTTGCCGTGGCAGGCTAACTATGGCTACACCTTC
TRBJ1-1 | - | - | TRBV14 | CASSPRVRAEAFF | TGTGCCAGCAGCCCTAGGGTTCGCGCTGAAGCTTTCTTT
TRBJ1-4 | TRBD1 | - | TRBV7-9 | CASSLGWGTGGEKLFF | TGTGCCAGCAGCTTAGGGTGGGGGACAGGCGGCGAAAAACTGTTTTTT
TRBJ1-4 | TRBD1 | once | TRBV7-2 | CASSKDRGDGKLFF | TGTGCCAGCAGCAAGGACAGGGGAGATGGAAAACTGTTTTTT
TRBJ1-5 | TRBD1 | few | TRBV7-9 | CASSFAGGGSNQPQHF | TGTGCCAGCAGCTTTGCAGGGGGCGGAAGCAATCAGCCCCAGCATTTT
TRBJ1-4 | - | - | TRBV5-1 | CASSFTGFTNEKLFF | TGCGCCAGCAGCTTTACAGGGTTTACTAATGAAAAACTGTTTTTT
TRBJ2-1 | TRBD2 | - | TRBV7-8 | CASSLVAGGSSYNEQFF | TGTGCCAGCAGCTTAGTTGCGGGGGGAAGCTCCTACAATGAGCAGTTCTTC
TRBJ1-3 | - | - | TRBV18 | CASSQSRAFSGNTIYF | TGTGCCAGCTCTCAAAGTCGGGCTTTCTCTGGAAACACTATATATTTT
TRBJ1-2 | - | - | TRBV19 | CASSSGDGYGYTF | TGTGCCAGTAGTTCCGGAGACGGCTATGGCTACACCTTC
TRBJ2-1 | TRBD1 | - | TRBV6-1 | CASSEDVTGILGEQFF | TGTGCCAGCAGTGAAGACGTGACAGGGATCTTGGGTGAGCAGTTCTTC
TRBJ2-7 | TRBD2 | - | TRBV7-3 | CASSPGERGNGEQYF | TGTGCCAGCAGCCCAGGGGAGCGGGGGAATGGCGAGCAGTACTTC
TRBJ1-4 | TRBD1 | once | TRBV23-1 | CASGNPRGPPFEKLFF | TGCGCCAGCGGCAACCCCAGGGGGCCCCCTTTTGAAAAACTGTTTTTT
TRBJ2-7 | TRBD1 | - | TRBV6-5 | CASSYSGGQGYEQYF | TGTGCCAGCAGTTATTCAGGGGGACAGGGCTACGAGCAGTACTTC
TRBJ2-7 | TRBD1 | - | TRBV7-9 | CASSGQDSYEQYF | TGTGCCAGCAGCGGACAGGACTCCTACGAGCAGTACTTC
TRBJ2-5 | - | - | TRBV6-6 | CASSSRGREETQYF | TGTGCCAGCAGTTCGAGGGGTAGGGAGGAGACCCAGTACTTC
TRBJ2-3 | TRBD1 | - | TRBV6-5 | CASSTRTGSDTQYF | TGTGCCAGCAGTACTCGGACAGGGTCAGATACGCAGTATTTT
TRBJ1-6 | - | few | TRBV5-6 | CAGATVPIPPLHF | TGTGCCGGGGCGACAGTCCCTATCCCACCCCTCCACTTT
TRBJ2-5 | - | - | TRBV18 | CASSPPGLWGTQYF | TGTGCCAGCTCACCCCCCGGGCTATGGGGGACCCAGTACTTC
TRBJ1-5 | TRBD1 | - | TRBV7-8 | CASSLAWQGATQPQHF | TGTGCCAGCAGCTTAGCGTGGCAGGGGGCTACTCAGCCCCAGCATTTT
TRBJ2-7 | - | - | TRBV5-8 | CASSLVWEQYF | TGTGCCAGCAGCTTGGTTTGGGAGCAGTACTTC
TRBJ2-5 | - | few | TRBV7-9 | CASSYAAGGETQYF | TGTGCCAGCAGCTACGCGGCAGGAGGGGAGACCCAGTACTTC
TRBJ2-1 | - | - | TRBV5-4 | CASSPTGIRQFF | TGTGCCAGCAGCCCTACAGGGATTCGGCAGTTCTTC
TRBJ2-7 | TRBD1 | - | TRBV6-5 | CASSLGTGSEQYF | TGTGCCAGCAGCCTCGGGACAGGGAGCGAGCAGTACTTC
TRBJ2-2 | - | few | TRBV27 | CASRGTLTGELFF | TGTGCCAGCAGGGGCACCTTGACCGGGGAGCTGTTTTTT
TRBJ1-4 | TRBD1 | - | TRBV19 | CASSSHRGLREKLFF | TGTGCCAGTAGTAGCCACAGGGGGCTGAGGGAAAAACTGTTTTTT
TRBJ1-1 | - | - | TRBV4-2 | CASSQDGPTEAFF | TGTGCCAGCAGCCAAGATGGTCCCACTGAAGCTTTCTTT
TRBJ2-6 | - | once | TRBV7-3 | CASSLGSLAGANVLTF | TGTGCCAGCAGCTTAGGTAGCTTAGCTGGGGCCAACGTCCTGACTTTC
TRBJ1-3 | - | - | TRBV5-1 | CASSLEGWRSTGNTIYF | TGCGCCAGCAGCTTGGAGGGGTGGCGCTCAACTGGAAACACCATATATTTT
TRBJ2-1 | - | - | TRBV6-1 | CASSEQGGYNEQFF | TGTGCCAGCAGTGAACAGGGCGGTTACAATGAGCAGTTCTTC
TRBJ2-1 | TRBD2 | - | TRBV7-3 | CASSKRTSGEGEQFF | TGTGCCAGCAGCAAAAGGACTAGCGGGGAGGGTGAGCAGTTCTTC
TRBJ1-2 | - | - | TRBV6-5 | CASRSGQFNYGYTF | TGTGCCAGCAGGAGCGGACAGTTTAACTATGGCTACACCTTC
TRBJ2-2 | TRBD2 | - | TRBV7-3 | CASGRGSTGELFF | TGTGCCAGCGGGCGGGGGAGTACCGGGGAGCTGTTTTTT
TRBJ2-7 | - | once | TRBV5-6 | CASSLPDYPYEQYF | TGTGCCAGCAGCTTGCCGGACTATCCCTACGAGCAGTACTTC
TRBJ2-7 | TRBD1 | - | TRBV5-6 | CASSSRITGTGSGWLYF | TGTGCCAGCAGCTCACGAATTACCGGGACAGGGTCCGGATGGTTGTACTTC
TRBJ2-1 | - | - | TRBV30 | CAWSVFRGGNEQFF | TGTGCCTGGAGTGTATTTAGGGGGGGCAATGAGCAGTTCTTC